This is a list of T cell receptor beta chains from one sample in a study of T cells expressing NK-cell markers. TCRdb re-called the 5' RACE reads, yielding one record per CDR3 amino acid sequence without DNA. The ten most abundant clones cover under 0.5% of a sample with a few hundred thousand distinct CDR3 sequences. The sequenced sample was blood T cells: a sorted CD56 or NKG2C T cell subset, CD4+ or CD8+ T cells, or bulk PBMC T cells (not recorded which). Receptors originate from a man aged 18 to 35 in good health. CDR3s include the opening cysteine and the closing phenylalanine or tryptophan.

>TRBJ2-3|TRBV5-1
CASSTSGRQYF
>TRBJ2-7|TRBV29-1
CSVDSGGTREQYF
>TRBJ2-3|TRBV6-5
CASSYHRGVSTDTQYF
>TRBJ2-5|TRBV5-1
CASSFGIGETQYF
>TRBJ1-4|TRBV12-3/TRBV12-4
CASSLARGGGEKLFF
>TRBJ1-5|TRBV28
CASSETGIDQPQHF
>TRBJ2-3|TRBV5-5
CASSPRSGRLEYF
>TRBJ2-5|TRBV18
CASSPAGRETQYF
>TRBJ1-5|TRBV20-1
CSASLGTGGQGNQPQHF
>TRBJ2-1|TRBV5-4
CASTPLRGGDPDEQFF
>TRBJ2-7|TRBV19
CATQRDRVSYEQYF
>TRBJ2-1|TRBV4-3
CASSQDGRGFNEQFF
>TRBJ2-3|TRBV6-2/TRBV6-3
CASSYGAGVPSTQYF
>TRBJ1-1|TRBV4-1
CASSQDVYSSAFF
>TRBJ1-1|TRBV20-1
CSAPLLANTEAFF
>TRBJ2-5|TRBV11-3
CASSAGASGRGETQYF
>TRBJ2-3|TRBV5-1
CASVLGALPPDTQYF
>TRBJ1-2|TRBV18
CASSPRDRDGYTF
>TRBJ2-2|TRBV10-3
CAISESGARQGSTGELFF
>TRBJ2-5|TRBV29-1
CSASTGFVETQYF
>TRBJ1-2|TRBV12-3/TRBV12-4
CASSLAIFSDYGYTF
>TRBJ2-1|TRBV11-2
CASSIGLAGTHEQFF
>TRBJ1-4|TRBV5-4
CASSHGTGKLFF
>TRBJ2-1|TRBV7-8
CASSYSSGRANEQFF
>TRBJ1-2|TRBV18
CASSPVEGAGGYTF
>TRBJ2-5|TRBV7-6
CASSPQGNGETQYF
>TRBJ2-3|TRBV5-1
CASSLGHETDTQYF
>TRBJ2-5|TRBV9
CASSARSRLETQYF
>TRBJ1-1|TRBV11-1
CASSLSLRGISLGTEAFF
>TRBJ2-7|TRBV12-3/TRBV12-4
CASKGGSPYEQYF
>TRBJ2-7|TRBV10-3
CAIRAGGAEEQYF
>TRBJ2-1|TRBV10-3
CATATGALSNEQFF
>TRBJ2-3|TRBV6-2/TRBV6-3
CASRVSTDTQYF
>TRBJ2-1|TRBV12-3/TRBV12-4
CASSQGGRNNEQFF